The subject of this entry is one T cell receptor beta chain. The antigen remains undetermined. It was across several immunoSEQ plates that each subset's genomic DNA was evenly split. The method was immunoSEQ multiplex PCR; TCRdb's version includes in-frame clones alone and lacks a portion of them. The sample carries around 580,000 clones, 95% to 98% recorded once. The record originates from a study of shared clonotypes between healthy human individuals. Study-wide context: CD4 naive and memory got three plates each, CD8 naive two, CD8 memory one.

Germline V gene sequence: CDR1 MNHEY, CDR2 SVGAGI. Deletions cut 0 bases from V and 13 bases from J, with 15 bases between. The CDR3 is made up of 14 amino acids. CD45RO-negative CD8 cells positively selected for CCR7 made up the naive population, which excluded terminally differentiated effector memory CD45RA+ cells. Whole-study findings and limits: Naive subsets generally had larger estimated richness than memory subsets.

This chain connects TRBV6-5 to TRBJ2-2, with a weak D call TRBD2 (6 bases). The sequencing sample was made of naive CD8+ T cells sorted from blood. This sequence originates from a man in his thirties or forties in good health. DNA for the CDR3: TGTGCCAGCAGTTACTCGAATTTGGCGCGGGGGCTGTTTTTT. Translation: CASSYSNLARGLFF.